The 8 T cell receptor beta chains given below trace back to one sample, sequenced in a study of blood T cell repertoires in COVID-19. Assay: immunoSEQ multiplex PCR; the TCRdb copy retains only in-frame clones and omits some. The table records 200,000 to 250,000 clones, approximately 83% of them present only once. The material sequenced was peripheral blood. The source is a man aged 25 to 45 who had recovered from COVID-19.

The V call is TRBV27, the J call TRBJ2-7; tentatively, D is TRBD2 (5 bases). V was shortened by 8 bases and J by 0 bases, with 11 bases between the two germline ends. From germline, CDR1 is MNHEY and CDR2 SMNVEV (reference sequence). The CDR3 is 13 residues long. The CDR3 DNA reads TGTGCCAGCGGGAGCAGAGCCTCCTACGAGCAGTACGTC. Translating gives CASGSRASYEQYV.

In its sample, this clone was seen a few times. The chain employs TRBV6-2 or TRBV6-3 and TRBJ1-2; unclear D gene. The V gene's germline CDR1 is MNHEY and CDR2 SVGEGT. Trimming cost V 0 bases and J 8 bases, with 10 bases left between them. The CDR3 covers 13 residues. The CDR3 here is CASSYSAPVGYTF. The CDR3, as DNA: TGTGCCAGCAGTTACTCGGCCCCAGTCGGCTACACCTTC.

The chain combines TRBV7-8 with TRBJ1-2; 7 nucleotides align to TRBD1. CDR3 length: 16 amino acids. Trimming at V came to 1 base and at J to 4 bases, leaving 9 bases not matched to a gene. CDR1 SGHVS and CDR2 FQNEAQ come from the germline V gene. CDR3: CASSLVAAGDSYGYTF. The DNA for the CDR3 is TGTGCCAGCAGCTTAGTCGCGGCTGGGGACAGCTATGGCTACACCTTC.

This chain links TRBV28 with TRBJ2-7, with 12 bases aligning to TRBD1. Looked up from germline, CDR1 is MDHEN and CDR2 is SYDVKM. The CDR3 totals 14 residues. Germline trimming cut 6 bases from V and 6 bases from J; bases unmatched to any gene: 6. The CDR3, as DNA: TGTGCCAGCAGCTCGCCGGGACAGGGGGCCGAGCAGTACGTC. Its translation: CASSSPGQGAEQYV.

The chain has TRBV3-1 (or the pseudogene TRBV3-2) and TRBJ2-5; D gene uncertain. The V gene's germline CDR1 is LGHDT and CDR2 YNNKEL (reference sequence). This CDR3 is built from 17 residues. The V and J ends lost 1 base and 1 base respectively, with 16 bases between them. The CDR3, as DNA: TGTGCCAGCAGCCAAGGCGGTCCCGTCTTCAGCCAAGAGACCCAGTACTTC. This translates into CASSQGGPVFSQETQYF.

This chain links TRBV10-1 with TRBJ2-1; D remains ambiguous. V lost 3 bases and J lost 8, with 17 bases in between. The CDR3 runs 15 residues. From germline, CDR1 is WNHNN and CDR2 SYGVQD (reference sequence). The CDR3 DNA is TGCGCCAGCAGTGATACGGCTCAGGTCAAGTATGAGCAGTTCTTC. Its translation: CASSDTAQVKYEQFF.

This clone was counted a few times. The chain joins TRBV7-6 to TRBJ2-7; 9 bases are a match to TRBD1. With 5 bases clipped from V and 2 bases from J, the junction kept 7 bases outside the gene matches. Germline values: CDR1 SGHVS, CDR2 FNYEAQ. The CDR3 spans 15 residues. DNA of the CDR3: TGTGCCAGCAGCCGCGAGGGGACAGGGACCTACGAGCAGTACTTC. It yields the protein CASSREGTGTYEQYF.

This chain connects TRBV6-5 to TRBJ1-1; D not certain. CDR1 and CDR2 from the germline V gene are MNHEY and SVGAGI. Trimming cost V 7 bases and J 8 bases, with 17 bases left between them. This CDR3 contains 13 residues. The CDR3 DNA is TGTGCCAGCATCGGGGATAAGAGGAGGGAAGCTTTCTTT. Translated: CASIGDKRREAFF.